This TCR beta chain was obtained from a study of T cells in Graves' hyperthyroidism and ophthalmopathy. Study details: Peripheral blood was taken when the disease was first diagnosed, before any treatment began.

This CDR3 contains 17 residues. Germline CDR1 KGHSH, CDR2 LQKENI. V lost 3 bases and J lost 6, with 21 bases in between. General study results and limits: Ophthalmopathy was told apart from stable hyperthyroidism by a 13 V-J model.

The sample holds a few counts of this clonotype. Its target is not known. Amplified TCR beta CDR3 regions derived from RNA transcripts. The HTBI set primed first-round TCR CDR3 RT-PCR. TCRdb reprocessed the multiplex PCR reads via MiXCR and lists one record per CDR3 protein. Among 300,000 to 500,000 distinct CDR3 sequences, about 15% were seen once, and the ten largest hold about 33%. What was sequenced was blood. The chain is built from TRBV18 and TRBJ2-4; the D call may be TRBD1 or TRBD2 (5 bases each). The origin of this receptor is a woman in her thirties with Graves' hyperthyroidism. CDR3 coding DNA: TGTGCCAGCTCACCTTGGGACCCTGAGATTGGGTCAAACATTCAGTACTTC. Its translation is CASSPWDPEIGSNIQYF.